The 8 T cell receptor beta chains given below trace back to one sample, sequenced in a study of shared clonotypes between healthy human individuals. The method was immunoSEQ multiplex PCR; TCRdb's version includes in-frame clones alone and lacks a portion of them. The sample yields roughly 720,000 clones, roughly 88% seen once. What was sequenced was memory CD8+ T cells from PBMCs. Specified subset: CD45RO+ cells pooled with CCR7-negative TemRA cells. These receptors were obtained from a man aged 18 to 30 in good health. Some clones in this sample may be carry-over from other donors' samples.

The V gene is TRBV27, the J gene TRBJ2-7; a possible D gene is TRBD2 (6 bases). Germline CDR1 is MNHEY and CDR2 is SMNVEV (reference sequence). This CDR3 contains 14 residues. V lost 2 bases, J lost 4 bases, and 12 bases lay in between. The chain's CDR3 is CASSLTGASYEQYF. In DNA form, the CDR3 reads TGTGCCAGCAGTTTAACGGGAGCGAGTTACGAGCAGTACTTC.

In the case of this clone: Other nucleotide sequences from this sample produce the same CDR3. CDR3: CASSQGSYEQYF. In DNA form, the CDR3 reads TGTGCCAGCAGCCAAGGCTCCTACGAGCAGTACTTC. The chain employs TRBV4-2 and TRBJ2-7, with D uncertain. The CDR3 extends over 12 amino acids. V lost 1 base, J lost 0 bases, and 1 base lay in between. The germline gives CDR1 LGHNA, CDR2 YNFKEQ.

The chain has TRBV28 and TRBJ2-3, with 12 bases lining up with TRBD1. The CDR3 sequence is 16 residues long. The ends lost 6 bases at V and 0 bases at J; junction bases unmatched: 4. CDR1 MDHEN and CDR2 SYDVKM come from the germline V gene. The CDR3 spells CASRGQGAFSTDTQYF. CDR3 DNA: TGTGCCAGCAGGGGACAGGGGGCTTTTAGCACAGATACGCAGTATTTT.

V gene TRBV14 combines with J gene TRBJ2-3, with D perhaps matching TRBD1 (5 bases). The CDR3 spans 16 residues. CDR1 is SGHDN and CDR2 is FVKESK in the germline V gene. V was clipped by 1 base and J by 3 bases, with 14 bases between them. The CDR3 DNA reads TGTGCCAGCAGCCAAGTCCCGGCCCACAGGACAGATACGCAGTATTTT. Protein: CASSQVPAHRTDTQYF.

This clone appeared a few times. This rearrangement joins TRBV7-9 to TRBJ1-1, with 7 bases lining up with TRBD1. With V trimmed by 6 bases and J by 4 bases, 8 bases remained unmatched. Germline-derived CDR1 and CDR2 are SEHNR and FQNEAQ (reference sequence). CDR3 length equals 14 residues. CDR3 loop: CASSPRGRFTEAFF. CDR3 DNA sequence: TGTGCCAGCAGTCCTAGGGGGCGATTCACTGAAGCTTTCTTT.

V usage is TRBV6-5 and J usage is TRBJ1-2; D is undetermined. The CDR3 has 13 amino acids. V lost 4 bases, J lost 2 bases, and 8 bases lay in between. Looked up from germline, CDR1 is MNHEY and CDR2 is SVGAGI. DNA for the CDR3: TGTGCCAGCAGTTGGGGAGGAAACTATGGCTACACCTTC. Protein product: CASSWGGNYGYTF.

The genes are TRBV5-6 and TRBJ2-1; the D call may be TRBD1 or TRBD2 (6 bases each). This CDR3 has 14 amino acids. With 5 bases removed from V and 10 bases from J, the gap between germline ends came to 19 bases. Germline loops: CDR1 SGHDT, CDR2 YYEEEE. The CDR3 is CASRAHRGAGEQFF. For the CDR3, the DNA is TGTGCCAGCAGGGCCCATAGGGGGGCCGGGGAGCAGTTCTTC.

This chain's CDR3 is CASRPPRDGKLFF. Here the CDR3 DNA reads TGTGCCAGTAGACCACCGAGGGACGGAAAACTGTTTTTT. V and J are TRBV28 and TRBJ1-4; perhaps TRBD1 as D (5 bases). The germline V gene has CDR1 MDHEN and CDR2 SYDVKM. CDR3 length equals 13 residues. V was shortened by 9 bases and J by 10 bases, with 18 bases between the two germline ends.